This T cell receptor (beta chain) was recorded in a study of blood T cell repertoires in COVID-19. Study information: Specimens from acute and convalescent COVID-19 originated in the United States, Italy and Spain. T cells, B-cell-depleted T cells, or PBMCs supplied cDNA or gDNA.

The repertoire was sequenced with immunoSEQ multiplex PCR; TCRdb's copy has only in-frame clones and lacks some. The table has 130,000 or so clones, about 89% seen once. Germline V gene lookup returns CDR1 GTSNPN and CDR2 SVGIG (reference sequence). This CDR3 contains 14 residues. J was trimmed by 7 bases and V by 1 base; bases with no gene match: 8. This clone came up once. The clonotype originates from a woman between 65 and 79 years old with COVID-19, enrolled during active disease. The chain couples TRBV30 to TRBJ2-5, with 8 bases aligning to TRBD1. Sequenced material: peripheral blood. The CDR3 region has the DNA TGTGCCTGGAGTGGCACAGGGGGAAGTGGGACCCAGTACTTC. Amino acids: CAWSGTGGSGTQYF.